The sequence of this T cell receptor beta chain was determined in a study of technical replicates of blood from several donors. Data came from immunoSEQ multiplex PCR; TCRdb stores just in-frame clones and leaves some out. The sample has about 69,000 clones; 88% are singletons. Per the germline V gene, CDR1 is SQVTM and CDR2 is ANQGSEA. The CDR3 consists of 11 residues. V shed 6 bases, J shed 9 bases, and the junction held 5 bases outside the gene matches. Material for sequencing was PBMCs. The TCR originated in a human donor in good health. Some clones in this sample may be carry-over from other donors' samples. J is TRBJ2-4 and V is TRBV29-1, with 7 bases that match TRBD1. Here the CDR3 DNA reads TGCAGCGTGTGGACAGGCGGCATTCAGTACTTC. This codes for CSVWTGGIQYF.